Shown below are 21 T cell receptor beta chains from a single sample sequenced in a study of blood T cell repertoires in COVID-19. The data were produced by immunoSEQ multiplex PCR, yet TCRdb's version contains in-frame clones alone and is incomplete. The repertoire has 120,000 to 150,000 clones, approximately 84% of them found once; the top ten carry roughly 4.9%. The sample comprised peripheral blood. These receptors were taken from a human donor in a cohort sampled during active COVID-19.

This clone is categorized as medium-sized. V and J are TRBV2 and TRBJ1-2; D is possibly TRBD1 (5 bases). The CDR3 runs to 14 residues. V shed 2 bases and J shed 0 bases, with 7 bases lying between them. Germline V gene sequence: CDR1 SNHLY, CDR2 FYNNEI. CDR3 amino acids: CASSEQGPNYGYTF. CDR3 nucleotide sequence: TGTGCCAGCAGTGAACAGGGTCCTAACTATGGCTACACCTTC.

This chain links TRBV3-1 (or the pseudogene TRBV3-2) with TRBJ1-1, with 7 bases lining up with TRBD1. The germline V gene encodes CDR1 LGHDT and CDR2 YNNKEL (reference sequence). The CDR3 extends over 13 amino acids. V lost 2 bases to trimming and J lost 7 bases; unmatched junction nucleotides: 4. The CDR3 here is CASSQWSGGEAFF. CDR3 nucleotides: TGTGCCAGCAGCCAATGGTCAGGGGGTGAAGCTTTCTTT.

The chain carries TRBV7-2 and TRBJ2-7; 9 positions match TRBD2. Germline assignment: CDR1 SGHTA and CDR2 FQGNSA. V was clipped by 5 bases and J by 7 bases; unmatched bases: 6. There are 13 residues in the CDR3. In DNA, the CDR3 is TGTGCCAGCAGCCGCGGGGGGGCCGGAGAGCAGTACTTC. Its protein product is CASSRGGAGEQYF.

The chain joins TRBV4-1 to TRBJ1-2, with TRBD1 matching over 7 bases. V shed 6 bases, J shed 5 bases, and the junction held 9 bases outside the gene matches. This CDR3 contains 14 residues. Per the germline V gene, CDR1 is MGHRA and CDR2 is YSYEKL. Here the CDR3 reads CASRPPGQSYGYTF. For the CDR3, the DNA is TGCGCCAGCAGGCCTCCGGGACAGAGTTATGGCTACACCTTC.

This clone was counted a few times. The V and J genes are TRBV28 and TRBJ1-1; possible D gene TRBD1, 5 bases. Germline CDR1 is MDHEN and CDR2 is SYDVKM. This CDR3 is built from 13 residues. The ends were cut back, 5 bases at V and 7 bases at J, with 14 bases in the middle. Here the CDR3 DNA reads TGTGCCAGCAGTCTTATAGGGGAAAATGAAGCTTTCTTT. It specifies CASSLIGENEAFF.

This clone was counted only a few times. This rearrangement joins TRBV6-5 to TRBJ1-2; D perhaps matches TRBD1 (5 bases). The germline V and J ends were trimmed by 7 bases and 3 bases, with 9 bases remaining between them. CDR1 is MNHEY, CDR2 SVGAGI, per germline. This CDR3 is 12 amino acids long. The CDR3 loop reads CASKDKHYGYTF. The DNA for the CDR3 is TGTGCCAGCAAGGACAAGCACTATGGCTACACCTTC.

The J gene is TRBJ2-2, the V gene TRBV10-3; D is perhaps TRBD2 (6 bases). The germline CDR1 and CDR2 sequences are ENHRY and SYGVKD. This CDR3 has 14 residues. Trimming removed 7 bases from V and 0 bases from J, with 9 bases in between. CDR3 protein: CAITRESNTGELFF. In nucleotides, the CDR3 is TGTGCCATCACCCGGGAGTCGAACACCGGGGAGCTGTTTTTT.

To note about this clone: Within the sample, other DNA sequences also encode this same CDR3. The rearrangement uses TRBV7-3 and TRBJ2-5, with 7 bases that match TRBD2. Germline loops: CDR1 SGHTA, CDR2 FQGTGA. Unmatched junction bases numbered 7, after V lost 2 bases and J lost 4 bases. This CDR3 contains 15 residues. This CDR3 reads CASSLGGGGRETQYF. CDR3 sequence (DNA): TGTGCCAGCAGCTTAGGGGGGGGAGGGAGAGAGACCCAGTACTTC.

The chain links TRBV10-3 to TRBJ1-5, with 10 bases matching TRBD1. From germline, CDR1 is ENHRY and CDR2 SYGVKD. This CDR3 contains 15 residues. Unmatched junction bases numbered 2, after V lost 2 bases and J lost 4 bases. The CDR3 loop is CAISERGQGNQPQHF. The CDR3 bases are TGTGCCATCAGTGAGCGGGGACAGGGGAATCAGCCCCAGCATTTT.

This clone was seen a few times. The identical CDR3 is also encoded by other nucleotide sequences in the sample. This rearrangement joins TRBV5-1 to TRBJ1-4, with D perhaps TRBD1 (5 bases). CDR1 and CDR2 from the germline V gene are SGHRS and YFSETQ. The CDR3 has 13 amino acids. With 1 base removed from V and 7 bases from J, the gap between germline ends came to 8 bases. CDR3 bases: TGCGCCAGCAGCTTGACAGGCTCTGAAAAACTGTTTTTT. It translates to CASSLTGSEKLFF.

The CDR3 DNA reads as TGTGCCAGCAGCCCCCGCAGGGGGGAGACCCAGTACTTC. It specifies CASSPRRGETQYF. J is TRBJ2-5 and V is TRBV7-8, with 7 bases aligning to TRBD1. Germline V gene lookup returns CDR1 SGHVS and CDR2 FQNEAQ. This CDR3 has 13 amino acids. With 5 bases clipped from V and 5 bases from J, the junction kept 5 bases outside the gene matches.

For the CDR3, the DNA is TGTGCCAGCAGCTTAGACGGAGGGGTCGCCTTTGGGACCCAGTACTTC. This encodes CASSLDGGVAFGTQYF. V is TRBV11-2 and J is TRBJ2-5; D perhaps matches TRBD2 (6 bases). Germline CDR1 SGHAT, CDR2 FQNNGV. Between the trimmed V and J ends, which lost 0 bases and 7 bases, there was a span of 18 bases. The CDR3 contains 16 residues.

The V gene is TRBV7-9, the J gene TRBJ2-7, with D hard to call. V gave up 4 bases and J gave up 1 base, with 8 bases separating them. CDR3 length: 13 residues. Germline V gene lookup returns CDR1 SEHNR and CDR2 FQNEAQ (reference sequence). This CDR3 is CASSSTESYEQYF. For the CDR3, the DNA is TGTGCCAGCAGCTCGACGGAGTCCTACGAGCAGTACTTC.

The chain recombines TRBV6-5 with TRBJ2-1; possibly TRBD1 for D (7 bases). Trimming took off 8 bases at V and 8 bases at J, with 16 bases between the two ends. CDR1 is MNHEY and CDR2 is SVGAGI in the germline V gene. The CDR3 has 13 residues. The CDR3 is CASLYRGGYEQFF. The CDR3 nucleotides are TGTGCCAGCCTTTACAGGGGAGGTTATGAGCAGTTCTTC.

This clone was counted between two and nine times. The chain joins TRBV28 to TRBJ1-5, with 9 bases lining up with TRBD1. Germline CDR1 and CDR2: MDHEN and SYDVKM. The CDR3 loop spans 12 amino acids. V trimming: 6 bases; J trimming: 7 bases; junction bases outside the gene matches: 1. The CDR3: CASRQGAQPQHF. Written as DNA, the CDR3 is TGTGCCAGCAGACAGGGGGCACAGCCCCAGCATTTT.

The chain combines TRBV6-5 with TRBJ2-7; 10 bases agree with TRBD2. After removal of 8 bases from V and 7 bases from J, the junction contained 5 bases not matched to a gene. Per the germline V gene, CDR1 is MNHEY and CDR2 is SVGAGI. The CDR3 is 12 amino acids. The CDR3 DNA is TGTGCCAGCTTAGCGGGGGGTCTGGAGCAGTACTTC. Protein product: CASLAGGLEQYF.

The chain is built from TRBV19 and TRBJ2-1, with 9 bases aligning to TRBD2. The CDR3 runs 20 residues. Germline V CDR1 and CDR2: LNHDA, SQIVND (reference sequence). The junction had 15 bases not matched to a gene; V was cut back by 3 bases and J by 0 bases. This CDR3 reads CASSIIHGLAGSYSYNEQFF. The CDR3, as DNA: TGTGCCAGTAGTATTATTCACGGGCTAGCGGGGAGTTACTCCTACAATGAGCAGTTCTTC.

The chain couples TRBV29-1 to TRBJ2-1; 16 bases agree with TRBD2. This CDR3 is built from 17 residues. The V and J ends lost 7 bases and 1 base, in that order; junction bases with no gene match: 7. In germline, CDR1 is SQVTM, CDR2 ANQGSEA. The DNA of the CDR3 is TGCAGCGACTCGGGACTAGCGGGAGGGCCTTCCTACAATGAGCAGTTCTTC. It translates to CSDSGLAGGPSYNEQFF.

The chain couples TRBV24-1 to TRBJ1-4; D is perhaps TRBD1 (5 bases). Deletions cut 7 bases from V and 3 bases from J, with 11 bases between. The germline V gene encodes CDR1 KGHDR and CDR2 SFDVKD. The CDR3 is 14 residues long. The CDR3 DNA reads TGTGCCACCAGCCACGGACACTCTAATGAAAAACTGTTTTTT. It encodes CATSHGHSNEKLFF.

The V gene is TRBV6-6, the J gene TRBJ2-1; a weak D match, TRBD1 (5 bases). Germline-derived CDR1 and CDR2 are MNHNY and SVGAGI (reference sequence). V lost 5 bases and J lost 8, with 10 bases in between. The length of the CDR3 is 12 residues. CDR3 loop: CASSAGIHEQFF. The CDR3, as DNA: TGTGCCAGCAGTGCAGGGATCCATGAGCAGTTCTTC.

This clone was recorded once. V gene TRBV11-2 combines with J gene TRBJ2-1; 12 nucleotides align to TRBD2. CDR3 length equals 16 residues. The V and J ends lost 4 bases and 4 bases, in that order; junction bases with no gene match: 5. Germline V lookup: CDR1 SGHAT, CDR2 FQNNGV. In DNA form, the CDR3 reads TGTGCCAGCAGCTCAGGACTAGCGGGGAGATACAATGAGCAGTTCTTC. Protein product: CASSSGLAGRYNEQFF. The full variable domain, completed using reference TRBV11-2 and TRBJ2-1, is EAGVAQSPRYKIIEKRQSVAFWCNPISGHATLYWYQQILGQGPKLLIQFQNNGVVDDSQLPKDRFSAERLKGVDSTLKIQPAKLEDSAVYLCASSSGLAGRYNEQFFGPGTRLTVL.